This T cell receptor beta chain is drawn from a study of blood T cell repertoires in COVID-19. For the study at large: Spain, Italy and the United States supplied samples that represented acute and convalescent COVID-19. In each case, the material was cDNA or gDNA derived from T cells, B-cell-depleted T cells, or PBMCs.

Germline values: CDR1 MDHEN, CDR2 SYDVKM. The CDR3 has 14 amino acids. V was pared by 5 bases and J by 7 bases, with 14 bases between. Per the original data handling: Cell counts per sample came from amplifying reference gene primers. TCRdb's copy holds only in-frame clones and misses some; the assay was immunoSEQ multiplex PCR. The DNA gave D and trimming, while V, J and clone size come from that table. The sample shows around 320,000 clones, roughly 88% of them seen only once. This clonotype was obtained from a woman aged 25 to 45 who had recovered from COVID-19. This rearrangement joins TRBV28 to TRBJ1-4; D is uncertain. Sequencing used peripheral blood. CDR3 loop: CASSLSFGSEKLFF. The CDR3 bases are TGTGCCAGCAGTCTAAGCTTTGGGAGTGAAAAACTGTTTTTT.